Shown below are 29 T cell receptor beta chains from a single sample sequenced in a study of shared clonotypes between healthy human individuals. Here immunoSEQ multiplex PCR was the method, and the copy in TCRdb shows in-frame clones only, minus some. The table lists about 660,000 clones, roughly 70% of them singletons. Material: memory CD4+ T cells sorted from blood. As for subset: CD45RA-negative fraction. All receptors come from a woman between 25 and 40 years old in good health.

The chain recombines TRBV7-9 with TRBJ2-7; a possible D gene is TRBD1 (6 bases). V lost 1 base, J lost 5 bases, and 12 bases lay in between. CDR1 and CDR2 from the germline V gene are SEHNR and FQNEAQ (reference sequence). This CDR3 is 14 amino acids long. The DNA of the CDR3 is TGTGCCAGCAGCTTAGATGGGGGCAGGAACGAGCAGTACTTC. The encoded protein is CASSLDGGRNEQYF.

The genes are TRBV2 and TRBJ2-7, with D perhaps TRBD2 (5 bases). Deletions cut 6 bases from V and 6 bases from J, with 18 bases between. Germline V gene data show CDR1 as SNHLY and CDR2 as FYNNEI. The CDR3 is made up of 14 amino acids. The CDR3 coding sequence is TGTGCCAGCAGCCGGGGAGAACCCCGAGGCGAGCAGTACTTC. Translated: CASSRGEPRGEQYF. Variable domain in full (rest from reference TRBV2 and TRBJ2-7): EPEVTQTPSHQVTQMGQEVILRCVPISNHLYFYWYRQILGQKVEFLVSFYNNEISEKSEIFDDQFSVERPDGSNFTLKIRSTKLEDSAMYFCASSRGEPRGEQYFGPGTRLTVT.

The rearrangement links TRBV2 to TRBJ2-7, with TRBD2 identical over 10 bases. The CDR3 extends over 17 amino acids. Per germline, CDR1 SNHLY and CDR2 FYNNEI. V lost 2 bases to trimming and J lost 2 bases; unmatched junction nucleotides: 9. CDR3 sequence reads: CASSERLAGVFPYEQYF. The CDR3, as DNA: TGTGCCAGCAGTGAAAGGCTAGCGGGAGTGTTTCCCTACGAGCAGTACTTC.

CDR3 DNA sequence: TGTGCCAGCTCGACAGACCCGTCCTACGAGCAGTACTTC. This codes for CASSTDPSYEQYF. The chain combines TRBV18 with TRBJ2-7; TRBD1 is a possible D gene (5 bases). V shed 6 bases and J shed 1 base, with 10 bases lying between them. The CDR3 is 13 amino acids. CDR1 is KGHSH, CDR2 LQKENI, per germline.

This chain joins TRBV27 and TRBJ2-5, with 14 bases fitting TRBD2. After removal of 5 bases from V and 2 bases from J, the junction contained 7 bases not matched to a gene. Germline V CDR1 and CDR2: MNHEY, SMNVEV (reference sequence). CDR3 length: 17 residues. The CDR3 sequence: CASSPGTSGRLQETQYF. The CDR3 coding sequence is TGTGCCAGCAGTCCAGGGACTAGCGGGAGATTACAAGAGACCCAGTACTTC.

This sequence joins TRBV19 and TRBJ2-1; 8 bases match TRBD2. This CDR3 has 15 residues. Trimming at V came to 1 base and at J to 9 bases, leaving 8 bases not matched to a gene. The germline CDR1 and CDR2 sequences are LNHDA and SQIVND (reference sequence). The CDR3 loop is CASSIVTGGPVEQFF. In DNA form, the CDR3 reads TGTGCCAGTAGTATAGTAACGGGAGGGCCGGTTGAGCAGTTCTTC.

The rearrangement joins TRBV18 to TRBJ1-2; D might be TRBD1 (5 bases). Germline lookup yields CDR1 KGHSH and CDR2 LQKENI. The CDR3 runs 13 residues. Trimming left V 2 bases short and J 5 bases short, with 9 bases between. The CDR3 DNA sequence: TGTGCCAGCTCACCATATGGGGGGTATGGCTACACCTTC. As protein: CASSPYGGYGYTF.

This chain connects TRBV6-5 to TRBJ2-2; tentatively, D is TRBD2 (5 bases). The CDR3 contains 14 residues. Germline CDR1 MNHEY, CDR2 SVGAGI. V dropped 7 bases and J dropped 3 bases, with 12 bases sitting between them. In nucleotides, the CDR3 is TGTGCCAGCATGGGAGCTCGGGACACCGGGGAGCTGTTTTTT. Translation: CASMGARDTGELFF.

The chain recombines TRBV2 with TRBJ1-3, with D possibly being TRBD1 (5 bases). CDR1 is SNHLY and CDR2 is FYNNEI in the germline V gene. Trimming stripped 2 bases from V and 3 bases from J, with 8 bases between. The CDR3 runs to 14 residues. Here the CDR3 DNA reads TGTGCCAGCAGTGAACAGGGTTTTGGAAACACCATATATTTT. Encoded protein: CASSEQGFGNTIYF.

The V call is TRBV11-1, the J call TRBJ1-1; 8 bases are shared with TRBD1. This CDR3 spans 16 amino acids. V dropped 7 bases and J dropped 3; count of bases not matched to a gene: 13. Germline assignment: CDR1 SGHAT and CDR2 FQDESV (reference sequence). The CDR3 sequence: CASKRAGGGFDTEAFF. The CDR3 nucleotides are TGTGCCAGCAAGAGGGCAGGGGGCGGATTCGACACTGAAGCTTTCTTT.

For the CDR3, the DNA is TGTGCCAGCAGCCCGGGACAGCCGAGCTCTGGAAACACCATATATTTT. Translation: CASSPGQPSSGNTIYF. The V and J genes are TRBV7-9 and TRBJ1-3; 7 bases are a match to TRBD1. There are 16 residues in the CDR3. The germline V gene encodes CDR1 SEHNR and CDR2 FQNEAQ (reference sequence). V lost 5 bases to trimming and J lost 0 bases; unmatched junction nucleotides: 7. Drawing the rest from reference TRBV7-9 and TRBJ1-3, the complete variable domain is DTGVSQNPRHKITKRGQNVTFRCDPISEHNRLYWYRQTLGQGPEFLTYFQNEAQLEKSRLLSDRFSAERPKGSFSTLEIQRTEQGDSAMYLCASSPGQPSSGNTIYFGEGSWLTVV.

The V and J genes are TRBV28 and TRBJ2-1, with D perhaps TRBD2 (5 bases). The ends were cut back, 7 bases at V and 2 bases at J, with 12 bases in the middle. The CDR3 runs 14 residues. The V gene's germline CDR1 is MDHEN and CDR2 SYDVKM. The DNA for the CDR3 is TGTGCCAGCAACCGGGGTCCCGCCTACAATGAGCAGTTCTTC. Translating gives CASNRGPAYNEQFF.

This chain joins TRBV5-1 and TRBJ1-1; 7 bases match TRBD1. There are 15 residues in the CDR3. Trimming took 5 bases from V and 3 from J; bases not matched to a gene: 10. From germline, CDR1 is SGHRS and CDR2 YFSETQ. In DNA, the CDR3 is TGCGCCAGCAGTAGGATCAGGGGGGGACACACTGAAGCTTTCTTT. Its protein product is CASSRIRGGHTEAFF.

The chain combines TRBV18 with TRBJ1-4, with D hard to call. V was cut by 3 bases and J by 5 bases, with 7 bases left in between. The length of the CDR3 is 13 residues. Germline CDR1 reads KGHSH; CDR2 reads LQKENI. CDR3 region: CASSPEANEKLFF. The CDR3 DNA is TGTGCCAGCTCACCGGAGGCAAATGAAAAACTGTTTTTT.

The chain carries TRBV11-2 and TRBJ2-7; 14 bases are a match to TRBD2. This CDR3 is 16 amino acids long. Germline trimming cut 4 bases from V and 5 bases from J; bases unmatched to any gene: 7. From germline, CDR1 is SGHAT and CDR2 FQNNGV. This CDR3 reads CASSSGTSGSDHEQYF. CDR3 bases: TGTGCCAGCAGCTCGGGGACTAGCGGGAGTGACCACGAGCAGTACTTC.

The chain couples TRBV11-3 to TRBJ2-5; a possible D gene is TRBD1 (5 bases). The V end was cut by 1 base, the J end by 1 base, with 13 bases between. The CDR3 length is 16 residues. CDR1 and CDR2 from the germline V gene are SGHNT and YENEEA. The CDR3 DNA sequence: TGTGCCAGCAGCTTAGGTCAGGGAATACTCCAAGAGACCCAGTACTTC. Protein: CASSLGQGILQETQYF. The full variable domain, rest sourced from reference TRBV11-3 and TRBJ2-5, is EAGVVQSPRYKIIEKKQPVAFWCNPISGHNTLYWYLQNLGQGPELLIRYENEEAVDDSQLPKDRFSAERLKGVDSTLKIQPAELGDSAVYLCASSLGQGILQETQYFGPGTRLLVL.

The J gene is TRBJ2-3, the V gene TRBV2; weak D call: TRBD1 (6 bases). CDR1 and CDR2 (germline): SNHLY, FYNNEI. The length of the CDR3 is 15 residues. V lost 0 bases and J lost 0, with 7 bases in between. This CDR3 reads CASSEAGASTDTQYF. CDR3 coding DNA: TGTGCCAGCAGTGAAGCGGGGGCTAGCACAGATACGCAGTATTTT.

The V and J genes are TRBV4-1 and TRBJ1-5, with 8 bases aligning to TRBD1. The J segment lost 3 bases and the V segment lost 6 bases, leaving 4 bases of the junction unmatched. Germline V gene lookup returns CDR1 MGHRA and CDR2 YSYEKL. The CDR3 totals 14 residues. The CDR3, as DNA: TGCGCCAGCAGACGGACAGGGACCAATCAGCCCCAGCATTTT. Translating gives CASRRTGTNQPQHF.

The chain has TRBV7-6 and TRBJ2-7; 8 nucleotides match TRBD2. The germline gives CDR1 SGHVS, CDR2 FNYEAQ. V lost 1 base, J lost 7 bases, and 6 bases stayed unmatched. The CDR3 runs to 14 residues. The CDR3 loop reads CASSLGAGAGEQYF. The CDR3 DNA follows: TGTGCCAGCAGCTTAGGAGCGGGAGCGGGGGAGCAGTACTTC.

The chain combines TRBV28 with TRBJ2-2, with D uncertain. This CDR3 region has 13 residues. V was clipped by 1 base and J by 4 bases, with 4 bases between them. The germline CDR1 and CDR2 sequences are MDHEN and SYDVKM. This CDR3 is CASSLSGTGELFF. In DNA form, the CDR3 reads TGTGCCAGCAGTTTATCGGGCACCGGGGAGCTGTTTTTT.

This chain connects TRBV2 to TRBJ1-2; D might be TRBD1 (6 bases). In germline, CDR1 is SNHLY, CDR2 FYNNEI. Trimming stripped 3 bases from V and 10 bases from J, with 15 bases between. The CDR3 loop spans 13 amino acids. The CDR3 here is CASSEFRTDIYTF. Written as DNA, the CDR3 is TGTGCCAGCAGTGAGTTCAGGACAGATATCTACACCTTC.

The gene calls are TRBV4-1 and TRBJ1-5; D uncertain. Germline V gene data show CDR1 as MGHRA and CDR2 as YSYEKL. The CDR3 consists of 13 residues. V dropped 2 bases and J dropped 6 bases, with 8 bases sitting between them. The CDR3 spells CASSQQVGQPQHF. CDR3 DNA sequence: TGCGCCAGCAGCCAACAGGTTGGTCAGCCCCAGCATTTT.

This clone was observed once. The chain has TRBV5-1 and TRBJ2-5; D call uncertain. Per the germline V gene, CDR1 is SGHRS and CDR2 is YFSETQ. The CDR3 contains 15 residues. Trimming removed 5 bases from V and 5 bases from J, with 19 bases in between. The CDR3 reads CASRPLVLGRETQYF. The CDR3 DNA reads as TGCGCCAGCAGACCCTTAGTGCTCGGGCGGGAGACCCAGTACTTC. Combining the CDR3 with reference TRBV5-1 and TRBJ2-5 gives the whole variable domain KAGVTQTPRYLIKTRGQQVTLSCSPISGHRSVSWYQQTPGQGLQFLFEYFSETQRNKGNFPGRFSGRQFSNSRSEMNVSTLELGDSALYLCASRPLVLGRETQYFGPGTRLLVL.

The gene calls are TRBV10-3 and TRBJ1-2; 11 nucleotides agree with TRBD1. Germline CDR1 and CDR2: ENHRY and SYGVKD. This CDR3 region has 15 residues. Unmatched junction bases numbered 2, after V lost 0 bases and J lost 5 bases. The chain's CDR3 is CAISESGQGAYGYTF. Written as DNA, the CDR3 is TGTGCCATCAGTGAGTCCGGACAGGGGGCTTATGGCTACACCTTC.

This chain's CDR3 is CASSEYGNEKLFF. The CDR3 bases are TGTGCCAGCAGTGAATATGGGAATGAAAAACTGTTTTTT. The V gene is TRBV25-1, the J gene TRBJ1-4; D is uncertain. This CDR3 is built from 13 residues. The germline gives CDR1 MGHDK, CDR2 SYGVNS. V was cut by 0 bases and J by 5 bases, with 4 bases left in between.

The rearrangement links TRBV6-1 to TRBJ1-2; D gene ambiguous. The germline V gene encodes CDR1 MNHNS and CDR2 SASEGT. The V and J ends lost 1 base and 8 bases respectively, with 5 bases between them. There are 11 residues in the CDR3. The CDR3 nucleotides read TGTGCCAGCAGTGAAGAACCGGGCTACACCTTC. Translating gives CASSEEPGYTF.

The chain is built from TRBV5-1 and TRBJ1-5, with D unresolved. Germline V gene lookup returns CDR1 SGHRS and CDR2 YFSETQ. This CDR3 has 15 residues. Between the trimmed V and J ends, which lost 1 base and 5 bases, there was a span of 13 bases. CDR3 DNA: TGCGCCAGCAGCTTGATAGGAGGAGACGATCAGCCCCAGCATTTT. Its translation: CASSLIGGDDQPQHF.

This clone was detected only a few times. This chain connects TRBV5-1 to TRBJ2-2, with a tentative D call TRBD1 (6 bases). The ends were cut back, 0 bases at V and 7 bases at J, with 13 bases in the middle. This CDR3 has 15 residues. Per germline, CDR1 SGHRS and CDR2 YFSETQ. CDR3 amino acids: CASSLEGRGIGELFF. In nucleotides, the CDR3 is TGCGCCAGCAGCTTGGAGGGCAGGGGAATCGGGGAGCTGTTTTTT.

The genes are TRBV9 and TRBJ2-3, with 12 positions matching TRBD2. Losses at the gene ends were 3 bases for V and 5 bases for J; bases not matched to a gene: 4. Germline V gives CDR1 SGDLS, CDR2 YYNGEE. The CDR3 loop spans 15 amino acids. The CDR3: CASSASTSGRDTQYF. In nucleotides, the CDR3 is TGTGCCAGCAGCGCCTCGACTAGCGGGAGAGATACGCAGTATTTT.